This TCR beta chain is from a study of cytomegalovirus exposure and HLA in healthy donors. Notes on the study in general: A few CMV-associated chains were confirmed in vitro to be specific for CMV antigens. Diagnosis of cytomegalovirus status made by the classifier reportedly showed high specificity and sensitivity.

Sequencing used immunoSEQ multiplex PCR; TCRdb keeps in-frame clones, though not all of them. The sample holds about 63,000 clones, roughly 90% seen once. The CDR3 has 15 residues. Germline V gene sequence: CDR1 SGHTS, CDR2 YDEGEE. V lost 4 bases to trimming and J lost 4 bases; unmatched junction nucleotides: 9. On this clone: What it binds is unknown.

The clonotype originates from a woman younger than 30 in good health and CMV-seronegative. J is TRBJ2-5 and V is TRBV5-8, with 8 bases aligning to TRBD1. Source material: PBMCs. CDR3 loop: CASSGGQGPPETQYF. The CDR3 DNA is TGTGCCAGCAGCGGAGGACAGGGTCCCCCAGAGACCCAGTACTTC.